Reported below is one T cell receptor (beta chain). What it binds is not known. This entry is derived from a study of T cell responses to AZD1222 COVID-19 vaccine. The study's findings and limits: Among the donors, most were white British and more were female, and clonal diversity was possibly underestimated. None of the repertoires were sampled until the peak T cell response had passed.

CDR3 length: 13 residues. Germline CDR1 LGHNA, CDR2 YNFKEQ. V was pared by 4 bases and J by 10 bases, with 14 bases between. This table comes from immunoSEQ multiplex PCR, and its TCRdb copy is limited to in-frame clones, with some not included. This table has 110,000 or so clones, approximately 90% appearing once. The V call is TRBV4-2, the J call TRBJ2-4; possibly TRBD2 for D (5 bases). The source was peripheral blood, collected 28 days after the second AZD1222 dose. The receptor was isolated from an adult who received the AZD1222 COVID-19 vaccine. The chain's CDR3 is CASSPTLGGIQYF. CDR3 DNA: TGTGCCAGCAGCCCTACCCTAGGCGGGATTCAGTACTTC.